This T cell receptor (beta chain) stems from a study of human T cells and chemical hapten exposure. Study at large: Small pooled library volume differences chiefly drove per-sample TCR yield variation.

Documented time point: patch test 3, about 24 weeks after DPC sensitization. Treatment meaning: therapeutic diphenylcyclopropenone sensitization with weekly scalp DPC. Blood draws came before every patch-test application. Deletions cut 4 bases from V and 9 bases from J, with 13 bases between. The CDR3 consists of 12 residues. From germline, CDR1 is SGHDT and CDR2 YYEEEE. TCRdb passed the RACE reads through MiXCR, listing each CDR3 protein once. The sample records about 200,000 distinct CDR3 sequences, more than 20% being singletons. The rearrangement joins TRBV5-6 to TRBJ2-5, with D maybe TRBD2 (5 bases). The TCR sequence derives from a woman aged 40-49 years with alopecia areata. Some clones in this sample may be carry-over from other donors' samples. This material consisted of whole blood, taken in connection with sensitization to the hapten diphenylcyclopropenone (DPC). The CDR3 DNA is TGTGCCAGCAGCGCGGCCACCGGGGCCCAGTACTTC. It codes for CASSAATGAQYF.